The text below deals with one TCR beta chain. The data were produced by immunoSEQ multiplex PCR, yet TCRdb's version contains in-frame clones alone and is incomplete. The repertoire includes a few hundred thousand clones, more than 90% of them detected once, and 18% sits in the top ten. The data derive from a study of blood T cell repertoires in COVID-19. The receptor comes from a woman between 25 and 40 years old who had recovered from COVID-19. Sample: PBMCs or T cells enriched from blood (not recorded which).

The CDR3 bases are TGTGCCAGTAGTATAGACGAGGGTCTAGCCACTGAAGCTTTCTTT. Protein: CASSIDEGLATEAFF. The chain links TRBV19 to TRBJ1-1; D not certain. In germline, CDR1 is LNHDA, CDR2 SQIVND (reference sequence). The CDR3 loop spans 15 amino acids. Trimming removed 0 bases at V and 4 bases at J, with 12 bases between.